The 10 T cell receptor beta chains given below trace back to one sample, sequenced in a study of blood T cell repertoires in COVID-19. Some clones are missing from TCRdb's copy, which holds only in-frame ones; the method was immunoSEQ multiplex PCR. The table includes about 360,000 clones, 70% to 90% detected once. The specimen was peripheral blood. These receptor sequences come from a woman aged 55-69 years with COVID-19, enrolled during active disease.

This rearrangement joins TRBV7-9 to TRBJ2-5, with TRBD1 as a possible D gene (6 bases). This CDR3 region has 16 residues. Trimming shortened V by 5 bases and J by 4 bases, and 20 bases separated the two germline ends. The germline gives CDR1 SEHNR, CDR2 FQNEAQ (reference sequence). CDR3 DNA sequence: TGTGCCAGCAGCCCAGGACAGCTCGTATGGGCAGAGACCCAGTACTTC. Translation gives CASSPGQLVWAETQYF.

V gene TRBV5-4 combines with J gene TRBJ2-2, with TRBD1 matching 8 bases. The junction had 5 bases not matched to a gene; V was cut back by 4 bases and J by 3 bases. Germline V gene sequence: CDR1 SGHNT, CDR2 YYREEE (reference sequence). The CDR3 consists of 15 residues. For the CDR3, the DNA is TGTGCCAGCAGCCCAGGGGGCATGGACACCGGGGAGCTGTTTTTT. Amino acids: CASSPGGMDTGELFF.

CDR3 in amino acids: CASSKRARDWEQFF. DNA for the CDR3: TGTGCCAGCAGTAAACGGGCCCGGGATTGGGAGCAGTTCTTC. The chain combines TRBV6-5 with TRBJ2-1; D perhaps matches TRBD2 (5 bases). V lost 5 bases, J lost 10 bases, and 18 bases lay in between. Germline CDR1 is MNHEY and CDR2 is SVGAGI. The CDR3 is made up of 14 amino acids.

V and J are TRBV5-1 and TRBJ2-1, with 10 bases fitting TRBD2. J was trimmed by 16 bases and V by 0 bases; bases with no gene match: 16. CDR1 is SGHRS and CDR2 is YFSETQ in the germline V gene. This CDR3 comprises 16 residues. The CDR3 loop reads CASSLVFGASGGRRFF. CDR3 in DNA: TGCGCCAGCAGCTTGGTCTTTGGGGCTAGCGGGGGACGGAGATTCTTC.

V is TRBV7-2 and J is TRBJ2-1, with 12 nucleotides matching TRBD2. Unmatched junction bases numbered 10, after V lost 1 base and J lost 15 bases. The CDR3 contains 15 residues. The germline gives CDR1 SGHTA, CDR2 FQGNSA. This CDR3 is CASSLESSGGARRFF. CDR3 DNA: TGTGCCAGCAGCTTAGAATCTAGCGGGGGGGCGCGGCGGTTCTTC.

CDR3: CASSLGLIGRNTEAFF. CDR3 nucleotides: TGCGCCAGCAGCTTGGGCCTAATAGGGAGGAACACTGAAGCTTTCTTT. The chain employs TRBV5-1 and TRBJ1-1; D is ambiguous. CDR1 SGHRS and CDR2 YFSETQ come from the germline V gene. V was clipped by 0 bases and J by 1 base, with 13 bases between them. The CDR3 totals 16 residues.

The gene calls are TRBV7-6 and TRBJ1-1; D remains unclear. Trimming shortened V by 5 bases and J by 1 base, and 11 bases separated the two germline ends. Germline values: CDR1 SGHVS, CDR2 FNYEAQ. The CDR3 length is 14 residues. Here the CDR3 DNA reads TGTGCCAGCAGCGGATTCCAGGCGAACACTGAAGCTTTCTTT. This gives the protein CASSGFQANTEAFF.

The chain carries TRBV9 and TRBJ1-2, with 7 bases fitting TRBD1. Germline CDR1 reads SGDLS; CDR2 reads YYNGEE. The ends lost 4 bases at V and 1 base at J; junction bases unmatched: 10. This CDR3 comprises 16 residues. CDR3 sequence reads: CASSLQVGQINYGYTF. The CDR3 coding sequence is TGTGCCAGCAGCCTCCAAGTGGGACAGATTAACTATGGCTACACCTTC.

The rearrangement links TRBV6-5 to TRBJ1-2; no reliable D call. The CDR3 loop spans 15 amino acids. Trimming took 6 bases from V and 0 from J, leaving 14 bases between them. Germline V CDR1 and CDR2: MNHEY, SVGAGI. For the CDR3, the DNA is TGTGCCAGCAGAACCATACAGTCCTCTAACTATGGCTACACCTTC. Protein sequence: CASRTIQSSNYGYTF.

The chain links TRBV25-1 to TRBJ1-5; possibly TRBD1 for D (5 bases). The CDR3 runs to 18 residues. The V and J ends lost 0 bases and 1 base respectively, with 16 bases between them. The germline V gene has CDR1 MGHDK and CDR2 SYGVNS. The CDR3 bases are TGTGCCAGCAGTGAATATAGGCAGGGCCTTAGGAGCAATCAGCCCCAGCATTTT. Its protein is CASSEYRQGLRSNQPQHF.